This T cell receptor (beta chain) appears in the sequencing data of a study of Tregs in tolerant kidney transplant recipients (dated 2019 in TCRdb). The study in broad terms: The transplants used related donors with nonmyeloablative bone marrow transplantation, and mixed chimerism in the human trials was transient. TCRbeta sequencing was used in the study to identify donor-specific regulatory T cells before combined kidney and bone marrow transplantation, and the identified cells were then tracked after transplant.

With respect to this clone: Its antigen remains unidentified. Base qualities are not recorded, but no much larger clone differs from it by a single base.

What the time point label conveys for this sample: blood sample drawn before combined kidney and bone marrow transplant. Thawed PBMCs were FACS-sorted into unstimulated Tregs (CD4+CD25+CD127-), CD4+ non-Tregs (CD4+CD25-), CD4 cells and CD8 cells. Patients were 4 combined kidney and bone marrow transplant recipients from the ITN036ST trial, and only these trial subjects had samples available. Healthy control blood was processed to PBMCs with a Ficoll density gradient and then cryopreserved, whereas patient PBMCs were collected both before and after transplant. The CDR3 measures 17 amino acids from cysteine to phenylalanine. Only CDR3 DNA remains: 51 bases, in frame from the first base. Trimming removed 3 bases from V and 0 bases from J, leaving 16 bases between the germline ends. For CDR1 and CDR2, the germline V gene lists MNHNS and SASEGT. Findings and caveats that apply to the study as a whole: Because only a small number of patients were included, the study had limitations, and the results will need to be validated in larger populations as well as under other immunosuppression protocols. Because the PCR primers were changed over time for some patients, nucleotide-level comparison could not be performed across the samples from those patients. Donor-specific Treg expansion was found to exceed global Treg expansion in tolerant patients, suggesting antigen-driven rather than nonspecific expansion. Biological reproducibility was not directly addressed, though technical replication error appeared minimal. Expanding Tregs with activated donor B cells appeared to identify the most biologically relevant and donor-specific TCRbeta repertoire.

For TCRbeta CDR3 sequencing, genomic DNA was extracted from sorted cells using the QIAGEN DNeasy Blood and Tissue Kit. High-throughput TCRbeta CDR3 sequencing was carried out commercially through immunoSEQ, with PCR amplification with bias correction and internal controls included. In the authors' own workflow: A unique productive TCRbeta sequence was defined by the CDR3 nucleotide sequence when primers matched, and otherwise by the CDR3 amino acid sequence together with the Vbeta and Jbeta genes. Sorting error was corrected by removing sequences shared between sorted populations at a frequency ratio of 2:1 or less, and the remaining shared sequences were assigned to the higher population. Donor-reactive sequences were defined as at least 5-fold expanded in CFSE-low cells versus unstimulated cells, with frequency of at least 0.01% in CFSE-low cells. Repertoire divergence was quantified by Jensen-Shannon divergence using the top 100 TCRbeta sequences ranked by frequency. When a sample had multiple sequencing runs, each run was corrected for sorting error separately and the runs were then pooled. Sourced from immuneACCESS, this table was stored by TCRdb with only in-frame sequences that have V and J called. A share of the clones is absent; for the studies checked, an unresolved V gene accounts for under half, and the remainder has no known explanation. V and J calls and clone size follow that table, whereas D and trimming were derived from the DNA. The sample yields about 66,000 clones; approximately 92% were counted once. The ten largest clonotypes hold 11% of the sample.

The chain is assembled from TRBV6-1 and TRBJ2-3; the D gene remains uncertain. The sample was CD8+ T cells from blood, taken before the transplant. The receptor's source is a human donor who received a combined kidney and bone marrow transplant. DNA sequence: TGTGCCAGCAGTGAGTCCCCCTGGCGGTCTAGCACAGATACGCAGTATTTT. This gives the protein CASSESPWRSSTDTQYF.